This is a list of T cell receptor beta chains from one sample in a study of T cell repertoires in cytomegalovirus infection. TCRdb passed the reads through MiXCR, listing each CDR3 protein once. Of hundreds of thousands of distinct CDR3 sequences listed, around 30% are singletons. These TCRs are of unknown antigen specificity. The sequences come from cultured PBMCs, collected from culture after CMV antigen stimulation. These receptors were taken from a human donor in good health (CMV status not recorded). Some clones in this sample may be carry-over from other donors' samples. Both conserved end residues are part of each CDR3. D genes are given only for firm matches. Only part of the rows carry a size: once, few, many, or a class if the clone is expanded.

V gene,J gene,CDR3 length,D gene,clone size,CDR3 DNA,CDR3 protein
TRBV7-6,TRBJ2-5,14,TRBD2,many,TGTGCCAGCAGCCCCCGCCGACTAGCGGACACCCAGTACTTC,CASSPRRLADTQYF
TRBV19,TRBJ2-5,15,TRBD2,few,TGTGCCAGTAGTATTAGCGGGGGGGCGTTTGAGACCCAGTACTTC,CASSISGGAFETQYF
TRBV12-3/TRBV12-4,TRBJ2-6,15,TRBD1,.,TGTGCCTCACAGTTACAGGGGGCCGGGGCCAACGTCCCGACTTTC,CASQLQGAGANVPTF
TRBV7-9,TRBJ2-7,15,.,.,TGTGCCATCTTACCGGAAATCGGGGTGGGGCGCGAGCAGTACTTC,CAILPEIGVGREQYF
TRBV7-6,TRBJ1-1,12,TRBD1,.,TGTGCCAGCCGGACAGGAGGAGGGAAAGCTTTCTTT,CASRTGGGKAFF
TRBV12-3/TRBV12-4,TRBJ2-7,14,TRBD2,.,TGTGCCAGCAGTTTTCGAGGGAGGGCTTACGAGCAGTACTTC,CASSFRGRAYEQYF
TRBV7-6,TRBJ1-3,14,.,few,TGTGCCAGCAGCTCGAACAGGGCCGGAAACACCATATATTTT,CASSSNRAGNTIYF
TRBV7-8,TRBJ1-1,15,.,many,TGTGCCAGCAGCTTTGAGGGTGGTGGTGAACCTGAAGCTTTCTTT,CASSFEGGGEPEAFF
TRBV7-9,TRBJ2-1,16,TRBD2,few,TGTGCCAGCAGCTCTGGGTCGGCTAGCGGGATCAATGAGCAGTTCTTC,CASSSGSASGINEQFF
TRBV6-1,TRBJ1-5,13,.,.,TGTGCCAGCCTGGACCTTTTTAATCAGCCCCAGCATTTT,CASLDLFNQPQHF
TRBV6-1,TRBJ1-1,15,.,many,TGTGCCAGCAGTCCCCGACAGCTAATGAACACTGAAGCTTTCTTT,CASSPRQLMNTEAFF
TRBV7-2,TRBJ1-2,14,.,many,TGTGCCAGCAGCCCCGTGCGGGCTAACTATGGCTACACCTTC,CASSPVRANYGYTF
TRBV12-5,TRBJ1-5,12,.,few,TGTGCTAGCCGGGACCCCACGATGCCCCAGCATTTT,CASRDPTMPQHF
TRBV12-3/TRBV12-4,TRBJ2-3,15,TRBD1,once,TGTGCCAGCAGTTTAACGACAGGGGGCGCAGATACGCAGTATTTT,CASSLTTGGADTQYF
TRBV3-1,TRBJ1-4,16,TRBD1,.,TGTGCCAGCAGCCAGAGTAGGACAGGGGGAGGTGAAAAACTGTTTTTT,CASSQSRTGGGEKLFF
TRBV19,TRBJ1-5,15,.,.,TGTGCGAGTACTCGGTCGGTGGCTGGAAATCAGCCCCAGCATTTT,CASTRSVAGNQPQHF
TRBV20-1,TRBJ2-1,14,.,few,TGCAGTGCTGGGACTCCAAGCTCCTACAATGAGCAGTTCTTC,CSAGTPSSYNEQFF
TRBV29-1,TRBJ2-3,15,.,.,TGCAGCGTTGTAGGGCTCCAGCAGAGCACAGATACGCAGTATTTT,CSVVGLQQSTDTQYF
TRBV4-1,TRBJ1-1,15,TRBD1,.,TGCGCCAGCAGCCAAGACACGACAGGGGGCACTGAAGCTTTCTTT,CASSQDTTGGTEAFF
TRBV7-9,TRBJ2-3,13,.,few,TGTGCCAGCAGCCAGACTACCACAGATACGCAGTATTTT,CASSQTTTDTQYF
TRBV19,TRBJ2-7,15,TRBD2,.,TGTGCCAGTAGTATCGGGGCACTAGCGGTCTACGAGCAGTACTTC,CASSIGALAVYEQYF
TRBV20-1,TRBJ2-6,17,TRBD1,few,TGCAGTGCTAGGCGGACAGGGGGATACTCTGGGGCCAACGTCCTGACTTTC,CSARRTGGYSGANVLTF
TRBV20-1,TRBJ2-1,13,.,few,TGCAGTGCTAGGAGCGGATCCTACAATGAGCAGTTCTTC,CSARSGSYNEQFF
TRBV5-1,TRBJ2-2,15,TRBD1,.,TGCGCCAGCAGCCAGGAGACAGGGTACACCGGGGAGCTGTTTTTT,CASSQETGYTGELFF
TRBV12-3/TRBV12-4,TRBJ1-4,12,.,.,TGTGCCAGCAGTTTATGGGGCGCAAAACTGTTTTTT,CASSLWGAKLFF
TRBV6-5,TRBJ2-7,13,.,.,TGTGCCAGCAGTTACTCAGGGGACGGCGAGCAGTACTTC,CASSYSGDGEQYF
TRBV7-2,TRBJ2-7,16,TRBD2,.,TGTGCCAGCAGCTTGGCTAGCGGTACAAACTCCTACGAGCAGTACTTC,CASSLASGTNSYEQYF
TRBV6-2/TRBV6-3,TRBJ2-1,13,.,many,TGTGCCAGCAGTCTGGAGGGTTACAATGAGCAGTTCTTC,CASSLEGYNEQFF
TRBV10-3,TRBJ1-6,14,.,few,TGTGCCATCAGTCCGGACAGTAGAAATTCACCCCTCCACTTT,CAISPDSRNSPLHF
TRBV7-9,TRBJ2-2,13,.,.,TGTGCCAGCAGCTCGCCTATCACCGGGGAGCTGTTTTTT,CASSSPITGELFF
TRBV7-9,TRBJ1-5,18,.,few,TGTGCCAGCAGCTTAGCGAAGGGGCTAACAGAAGTGGGACAGCCCCAGCATTTT,CASSLAKGLTEVGQPQHF
TRBV20-1,TRBJ1-1,12,.,.,TGCAGTGCTAGCTCAGGGGCCGAGGGAGCTTTCTTT,CSASSGAEGAFF
TRBV6-1,TRBJ2-5,15,.,few,TGTGCCAGCAGTGAGCCTAGGAGGTACCAAGAGACCCAGTACTTC,CASSEPRRYQETQYF
TRBV11-2,TRBJ2-3,14,.,.,TGTGCCAGCGGAAGACAGCTAAACACAGATACGCAGTATTTT,CASGRQLNTDTQYF
TRBV7-9,TRBJ2-7,14,TRBD2,.,TGTGCCAGCAGCCGCCTCGCGGGGGCCTACGAGCAGTACTTC,CASSRLAGAYEQYF
TRBV5-4,TRBJ2-2,14,.,.,TGTGCCAGCAGCTTGCCGCTGGACACCGGGGAGCTGTTTTTT,CASSLPLDTGELFF
TRBV9,TRBJ2-3,15,.,once,TGTGCCAGCAGCGTAGACGTCAGGGGGGCAGATACGCAGTATTTT,CASSVDVRGADTQYF
TRBV18,TRBJ2-3,15,.,few,TGTGCCAGCTCATCACTACCCTCGAGCACAGATACGCAGTATTTT,CASSSLPSSTDTQYF
TRBV6-1,TRBJ2-7,14,TRBD2,few,TGTGCCAGCCCCCCACCGGGGGGTACCTACGAGCAGTACTTC,CASPPPGGTYEQYF
TRBV7-2,TRBJ2-3,15,.,few,TGTGCCAGCAGCCCCGGGGCTTCTAGCACAGATACGCAGTATTTT,CASSPGASSTDTQYF
TRBV4-1,TRBJ2-3,15,.,.,TGCGCCAGCAGCAGGGGGGGAACCAACACAGATACGCAGTATTTT,CASSRGGTNTDTQYF
TRBV28,TRBJ1-6,14,TRBD1,few,TGTGCCAGCATCTCAGGGGGCTATAATTCACCCCTCCACTTT,CASISGGYNSPLHF
TRBV7-2,TRBJ2-2,14,TRBD1,few,TGTGCCAGCAGCTTAGAGGGACAGACCGGGGAGCTGTTTTTT,CASSLEGQTGELFF
TRBV7-2,TRBJ2-3,14,.,many,TGTGCCAGCAGCTCGTCGTCCAGCACAGATACGCAGTATTTT,CASSSSSSTDTQYF
TRBV20-1,TRBJ2-1,12,.,.,TGCAGTGCTAGCTATTCCTACAATGAGCAGTTCTTC,CSASYSYNEQFF
TRBV28,TRBJ1-1,15,.,.,TGTGCCAGCAGTTACCCTAGTGGACAGAACACTGAAGCTTTCTTT,CASSYPSGQNTEAFF
TRBV7-2,TRBJ2-1,16,TRBD2,few,TGTGCCAGCAGCTTAGCTAGCGGGGGGAACTACAATGAGCAGTTCTTC,CASSLASGGNYNEQFF
TRBV7-2,TRBJ1-4,16,TRBD1,many,TGTGCCAGCAGCTTAGCGCCCGGGACAGAGAATGAAAAACTGTTTTTT,CASSLAPGTENEKLFF
TRBV4-1,TRBJ1-5,15,.,.,TGCGCCAGCAGCCAAGACCGGGACGTCGATCAGCCCCAGCATTTT,CASSQDRDVDQPQHF
TRBV20-1,TRBJ2-5,14,TRBD2,.,TGCAGTGCTGCATCTAGCGGGGGGGCAGAGACCCAGTACTTC,CSAASSGGAETQYF
TRBV9,TRBJ2-1,14,TRBD2,.,TGTGCCAGCAGCCCACTAGCGGGCCTCAATGAGCAGTTCTTC,CASSPLAGLNEQFF
TRBV7-2,TRBJ1-5,13,TRBD1,many,TGTGCCAGCAGCTATCAGGGGGACCAGCCCCAGCATTTT,CASSYQGDQPQHF
TRBV6-1,TRBJ2-3,16,.,few,TGTGCCAGCACAGAAGGGTCGGGGGCTCTAGCGAATACGCAGTATTTT,CASTEGSGALANTQYF
TRBV7-2,TRBJ1-5,13,.,many,TGTGCCAGCAGCCCCGCCCCAAATCAGCCCCAGCATTTT,CASSPAPNQPQHF
TRBV7-2,TRBJ2-4,14,TRBD1,many,TGTGCCAGCAGCTTAGCAGGGGGCAACAACATTCAGTACTTC,CASSLAGGNNIQYF
TRBV24-1,TRBJ1-1,17,.,.,TGTGCCACCAGTGGGACGGGGGCCCGCGGCATGAACACTGAAGCTTTCTTT,CATSGTGARGMNTEAFF
TRBV6-5,TRBJ2-7,13,.,few,TGTGCCAGCAGTAGGGGGGGGGGTTTCGAGCAGTACTTC,CASSRGGGFEQYF
TRBV14,TRBJ2-3,16,TRBD2,.,TGTGCCAGCAGCCAGGGAGGGCTAGTTGGCACAGATACGCAGTATTTT,CASSQGGLVGTDTQYF
TRBV7-6,TRBJ2-6,17,.,.,TGTGCCAGCAGCCGCGAAGGGAGGGGGGCTGGGACCAACGTCCTGACTTTC,CASSREGRGAGTNVLTF